These 20 T cell receptor beta chains were all obtained from the same sample, sequenced in a study of immune evolution from preneoplasia to lung adenocarcinoma. Assay used: immunoSEQ multiplex PCR; TCRdb lists only in-frame clones, some missing. Of around 7,200 clones listed, roughly 84% are singletons. The material sequenced was FFPE minimally invasive lung adenocarcinoma tissue. These receptors came from a person aged 70 to 80 with lung adenocarcinoma.

The chain combines TRBV5-5 with TRBJ2-7; 7 bases match TRBD1. V was pared by 3 bases and J by 0 bases, with 3 bases of the junction left unmatched. Germline loops: CDR1 SGHKS, CDR2 YYEKEE (reference sequence). This CDR3 comprises 14 residues. CDR3 coding DNA: TGTGCCAGCAGCTCTCGGGACAGCTCCTACGAGCAGTACTTC. Protein sequence: CASSSRDSSYEQYF.

The CDR3 is CSAEESWEQYF. The CDR3 bases are TGCAGTGCCGAAGAGAGTTGGGAGCAGTACTTC. This rearrangement joins TRBV20-1 to TRBJ2-7; D uncertain. Trimming shortened V by 6 bases and J by 7 bases, and 13 bases separated the two germline ends. This CDR3 comprises 11 residues. Germline loops: CDR1 DFQATT, CDR2 SNEGSKA (reference sequence).

The J gene is TRBJ1-5, the V gene TRBV30; the D is unclear. The CDR3 totals 14 residues. Between the trimmed V and J ends, which lost 3 bases and 2 bases, there was a span of 11 bases. Germline loops: CDR1 GTSNPN, CDR2 SVGIG (reference sequence). The CDR3: CAWSLEGGNQPQHF. CDR3 DNA: TGTGCCTGGAGCCTCGAGGGCGGCAATCAGCCCCAGCATTTT.

V gene TRBV5-1 combines with J gene TRBJ2-7; D is unclear. The CDR3 contains 11 residues. The germline V and J ends were trimmed by 4 bases and 7 bases, with 9 bases remaining between them. Germline values: CDR1 SGHRS, CDR2 YFSETQ. In DNA, the CDR3 is TGCGCCAGCAGCCTTAGCCAGGAGCAGTACTTC. It codes for CASSLSQEQYF.

V is TRBV19 and J is TRBJ1-1; TRBD1 might be the D (5 bases). Germline V gene sequence: CDR1 LNHDA, CDR2 SQIVND (reference sequence). The CDR3 sequence is 15 residues long. Trimming took off 1 base at V and 4 bases at J, with 13 bases between the two ends. The DNA of the CDR3 is TGTGCCAGTAGTATAGCCGCCAGGGTAACCACTGAAGCTTTCTTT. Protein sequence: CASSIAARVTTEAFF.

The chain recombines TRBV29-1 with TRBJ1-5, with D possibly matching TRBD1 (6 bases). The germline V gene encodes CDR1 SQVTM and CDR2 ANQGSEA. The CDR3 extends over 14 amino acids. CDR3 protein: CRARGGVSNQPQHF. The DNA of the CDR3 is TGCAGGGCAAGGGGGGGAGTGAGCAATCAGCCCCAGCATTTT.

The rearrangement links TRBV19 to TRBJ1-2, with a tentative D call TRBD1 (5 bases). V was shortened by 3 bases and J by 1 base, with 9 bases between the two germline ends. The CDR3 sequence is 14 residues long. The V gene's germline CDR1 is LNHDA and CDR2 SQIVND (reference sequence). The CDR3 here is CASSMSQGNYGYTF. CDR3 DNA sequence: TGTGCCAGTAGTATGAGCCAGGGTAACTATGGCTACACCTTC. The full variable domain, with the rest looked up from reference TRBV19 and TRBJ1-2, is DGGITQSPKYLFRKEGQNVTLSCEQNLNHDAMYWYRQDPGQGLRLIYYSQIVNDFQKGDIAEGYSVSREKKESFPLTVTSAQKNPTAFYLCASSMSQGNYGYTFGSGTRLTVV.

V is TRBV9 and J is TRBJ2-1, with 8 bases matching TRBD2. The V segment lost 3 bases and the J segment 8 bases; nucleotides outside the gene matches: 7. There are 14 residues in the CDR3. Germline CDR1 is SGDLS and CDR2 is YYNGEE. CDR3 DNA: TGTGCCAGCAGCGCCTTTAGCGGGATCGATGAGCAGTTCTTC. Protein product: CASSAFSGIDEQFF.

The chain joins TRBV4-1 to TRBJ2-5; D is unresolved. Germline CDR1 and CDR2: MGHRA and YSYEKL. The V end was cut by 0 bases, the J end by 3 bases, with 11 bases between. The CDR3 has 15 amino acids. Here the CDR3 reads CASSQDRAEEETQYF. CDR3 coding DNA: TGCGCCAGCAGCCAAGACCGGGCAGAAGAAGAGACCCAGTACTTC.

This clone came up once. The chain carries TRBV30 and TRBJ1-1; 9 positions agree with TRBD1. Looked up from germline, CDR1 is GTSNPN and CDR2 is SVGIG (reference sequence). The CDR3 is 15 amino acids. J lost 4 bases, V lost 4 bases, and 10 bases had no gene match. This CDR3 is CAWIQGQGGFTEAFF. DNA for the CDR3: TGTGCCTGGATCCAGGGACAGGGCGGGTTCACTGAAGCTTTCTTT.

This clone was counted once. The rearrangement links TRBV30 to TRBJ2-7; TRBD1 is a possible D gene (6 bases). The CDR3 consists of 11 residues. V lost 5 bases to trimming and J lost 1 base, with 6 bases between them. Germline CDR1 GTSNPN, CDR2 SVGIG (reference sequence). This chain's CDR3 is CAWGQSYEQYF. In DNA form, the CDR3 reads TGTGCCTGGGGACAGTCCTACGAGCAGTACTTC.

The rearrangement links TRBV7-9 to TRBJ1-2; the match to TRBD1 covers 9 bases. Germline-derived CDR1 and CDR2 are SEHNR and FQNEAQ (reference sequence). J lost 4 bases, V lost 5 bases, and 5 bases had no gene match. The CDR3 sequence is 14 residues long. In nucleotides, the CDR3 is TGTGCCAGCAGCACGACACAGGGGGCCTATGGCTACACCTTC. It yields the protein CASSTTQGAYGYTF.

In its sample, this clone was seen a few times. V usage is TRBV2 and J usage is TRBJ1-1, with TRBD1 identical over 9 bases. This CDR3 region has 12 residues. The trim removed 6 bases at V and 10 bases at J, leaving 6 bases unmatched. The V gene's germline CDR1 is SNHLY and CDR2 FYNNEI. The CDR3 DNA follows: TGTGCCAGCAGGTATAGGACAGGGGCAGCTTTCTTT. It specifies CASRYRTGAAFF.

V gene TRBV30 combines with J gene TRBJ2-7; 7 positions agree with TRBD2. The CDR3 has 13 amino acids. V gave up 7 bases and J gave up 6 bases; unmatched junction bases: 12. The germline CDR1 and CDR2 sequences are GTSNPN and SVGIG (reference sequence). CDR3 nucleotide sequence: TGTGCCTCGCTTGGAGGGAGGGAAGGCGAGCAGTACTTC. It is translated as CASLGGREGEQYF. Using reference TRBV30 and TRBJ2-7 for the parts outside the CDR3, the full variable domain is SQTIHQWPATLVQPVGSPLSLECTVEGTSNPNLYWYRQAAGRGLQLLFYSVGIGQISSEVPQNLSASRPQDRQFILSSKKLLLSDSGFYLCASLGGREGEQYFGPGTRLTVT.

V is TRBV4-2 and J is TRBJ1-4; a weak D match, TRBD1 (6 bases). Trimming removed 4 bases at V and 1 base at J, with 7 bases between. The germline gives CDR1 LGHNA, CDR2 YNFKEQ. The CDR3 contains 14 residues. The CDR3 sequence: CASSPGQTNEKLFF. The CDR3 bases are TGTGCCAGCAGCCCGGGACAAACTAATGAAAAACTGTTTTTT.

This chain uses TRBV7-6 with TRBJ2-1, with TRBD2 identical over 11 bases. Germline assignment: CDR1 SGHVS and CDR2 FNYEAQ. The V and J ends lost 1 base and 8 bases, in that order; junction bases with no gene match: 13. CDR3 length: 18 amino acids. The CDR3 protein is CASSLEGLADPSSDEQFF. The CDR3 nucleotides read TGTGCCAGCAGCTTAGAGGGACTAGCGGACCCTTCTAGCGATGAGCAGTTCTTC.

The chain carries TRBV18 and TRBJ1-4; D gene unclear. Trimming shortened V by 2 bases and J by 0 bases, and 10 bases separated the two germline ends. Germline assignment: CDR1 KGHSH and CDR2 LQKENI. The CDR3 runs 16 residues. The CDR3 DNA reads as TGTGCCAGCTCACCAATCCACCAGGCAACTAATGAAAAACTGTTTTTT. Its protein is CASSPIHQATNEKLFF.

This clone was detected a few times. This chain joins TRBV6-1 and TRBJ1-5; D possibly corresponds to TRBD1 (5 bases). The V and J ends lost 8 bases and 4 bases respectively, with 18 bases between them. Germline lookup yields CDR1 MNHNS and CDR2 SASEGT. This CDR3 spans 15 amino acids. This chain's CDR3 is CASCRQGGENQPQHF. In nucleotides, the CDR3 is TGTGCCAGCTGTAGGCAGGGTGGGGAAAATCAGCCCCAGCATTTT.

The rearrangement uses TRBV30 and TRBJ1-4, with D maybe TRBD1 (5 bases). Per the germline V gene, CDR1 is GTSNPN and CDR2 is SVGIG (reference sequence). V dropped 2 bases and J dropped 5 bases, with 12 bases sitting between them. The CDR3 is 14 residues long. CDR3 sequence (DNA): TGTGCCTGGAGTCACGGGGGAGGAAATGAAAAACTGTTTTTT. Protein product: CAWSHGGGNEKLFF.

The chain joins TRBV5-4 to TRBJ2-4; 14 bases map to TRBD2. The CDR3 contains 14 residues. The junction had 5 bases not matched to a gene; V was cut back by 4 bases and J by 11 bases. CDR1 and CDR2 from the germline V gene are SGHNT and YYREEE (reference sequence). The CDR3 here is CASSAPGLAGVQYF. Here the CDR3 DNA reads TGTGCCAGCAGCGCACCGGGACTAGCGGGAGTTCAGTACTTC.